The rows below give T cell receptor beta chains drawn from one sample of a study of beta chain features in type 1 diabetes. TCRdb's table, derived via immunoSEQ multiplex PCR, lists solely in-frame clones and lacks some. The data show 970,000 or so clones, roughly 15% seen once. Input material: naive CD4+ T cells from blood. The receptors derive from a woman aged 18-29 years in good health. CDR3s include the opening cysteine and the closing phenylalanine or tryptophan. Fields, in order: V gene, J gene, CDR3 protein.

>TRBV5-4|TRBJ2-3
CASSLGRWLAGSTDTQYF
>TRBV29-1|TRBJ1-5
CSVRMEQDQPQHF
>TRBV28|TRBJ1-5
CASSTHGFSNQPQHF
>TRBV16|TRBJ2-2
CASGLPGLGGTGELFF
>TRBV25-1|TRBJ1-2
CASSENRQSYGYTF
>TRBV28|TRBJ2-7
CASSPSFRDSMRLEQYF
>TRBV7-2|TRBJ1-1
CASSPGTGYNTEAFF
>TRBV11-3|TRBJ2-1
CASSLGTGTGVVNEQFF
>TRBV9|TRBJ2-5
CASSVGGGPQETQYF
>TRBV19|TRBJ1-2
CASNFGGRGYTF
>TRBV4-3|TRBJ1-5
CASSQGFGQPQHF
>TRBV10-3|TRBJ2-7
CAIRGAASYEQYF
>TRBV15|TRBJ1-5
CATSSLTGVVQPQHF
>TRBV10-3|TRBJ2-1
CAISNIAGGRHYNEQFF
>TRBV29-1|TRBJ2-5
CSVEAGRETQYF
>TRBV7-2|TRBJ2-6
CASSLYRANVLTF
>TRBV7-2|TRBJ1-5
CASSLAKSSGNQPQHF
>TRBV4-3|TRBJ2-1
CASSQDPLASPQFF
>TRBV27|TRBJ1-1
CASRKGAGMTEAFF
>TRBV18|TRBJ1-5
CASSPGGGFDQPQHF
>TRBV28|TRBJ2-3
CASESGGSFADTQYF
>TRBV10-2|TRBJ1-1
CASSEFGNTEAFF
>TRBV5-4|TRBJ2-3
CASSVAAESDTQYF
>TRBV28|TRBJ2-7
CASSSATYEQYF
>TRBV29-1|TRBJ2-3
CSVTDWIDTQYF
>TRBV14|TRBJ2-2
CASSQETSPAGELFF
>TRBV6-5|TRBJ2-1
CASSYSNRPSYNEQFF
>TRBV10-3|TRBJ2-1
CAISGHRDSRSPYNEQFF
>TRBV10-3|TRBJ2-7
CAIGGRDSSTYEQYF
>TRBV29-1|TRBJ1-2
CSVADRREGYGYTF
>TRBV5-4|TRBJ1-1
CASSLVRGTEAFF
>TRBV18|TRBJ2-1
CASSPNVWDYNEQFF
>TRBV7-9|TRBJ2-7
CASSFLRAPVYEQYF
>TRBV6-5|TRBJ1-4
CASSSTPQGRNEKLFF
>TRBV11-1|TRBJ2-3
CASSWTSGNADTQYF
>TRBV25-1|TRBJ2-3
CASSAGTDTQYF
>TRBV28|TRBJ1-5
CASSLALAGSGTQPQHF
>TRBV18|TRBJ2-3
CASSPGPHTDTQYF
>TRBV7-8|TRBJ1-4
CASSKVPGEKLFF
>TRBV28|TRBJ2-3
CASRYRDRRPDTQYF
>TRBV4-3|TRBJ2-1
CASSQEGVLTSYNEQFF
>TRBV28|TRBJ2-3
CASSPRGRRGDTQYF
>TRBV7-3|TRBJ2-3
CASSLRGGGSGTDTQYF
>TRBV5-1|TRBJ2-5
CASSFGQGETQYF
>TRBV21-1|TRBJ1-1
CASSKTHWDTEAFF
>TRBV7-3|TRBJ2-7
CASSHSFRGEQYF
>TRBV5-4|TRBJ2-6
CASSLLGAGANVLTF
>TRBV27|TRBJ1-1
CASSSPGSNTEAFF
>TRBV21-1|TRBJ2-5
CASSKDRAEQETQYF
>TRBV28|TRBJ2-5
CASSFPGQGALSGTQETQYF
>TRBV6-6|TRBJ1-5
CASSHDPRSNQPQHF
>TRBV18|TRBJ2-1
CASSPPAQDNEQFF
>TRBV2|TRBJ2-7
CASRQRRDYEQYF
>TRBV5-6|TRBJ1-2
CASSFSARGNYGYTF
>TRBV10-2|TRBJ2-5
CASIVGFGQETQYF